The rows below give T cell receptor beta chains drawn from one sample of a study of naive and memory T cell subsets. One entry per CDR3 protein results from TCRdb running MiXCR on the 5' RACE reads. The sample holds 55,000 to 70,000 distinct CDR3 sequences, 5.5% to 8.5% seen once. The receptors were sampled from a male donor in good health. Each CDR3 is given with its conserved first and last residue. A D gene is named only where the DNA matches it firmly. The listing skips clone size in some rows; elsewhere it reads once, few, many or a size class.

abundance,d_gene,v_gene,j_gene,CDR3nt,CDR3aa
many,TRBD1,TRBV6-6,TRBJ1-6,TGTGCCAGCAGTTACTCTTCTGGACAGGGGGCTTCACCCCTCCACTTT,CASSYSSGQGASPLHF
many,TRBD1,TRBV14,TRBJ1-1,TGTGCCAGCAGCCCCCGGGTTCAGGGGGGCACTGAAGCTTTCTTT,CASSPRVQGGTEAFF
many,TRBD2,TRBV20-1,TRBJ2-3,TGCAGTGCTAGGACTAGCGGGCGCACAGATACGCAGTATTTT,CSARTSGRTDTQYF
many,TRBD1,TRBV5-5,TRBJ1-2,TGTGCCAGCAGCCCGACAGGGGTCTATGGCTACACCTTC,CASSPTGVYGYTF
few,.,TRBV7-9,TRBJ2-7,TGTGCCAGCAGCTGGTCCGCCGATGAGCAGTACTTC,CASSWSADEQYF
many,.,TRBV20-1,TRBJ2-7,TGCAGTGCTACCGGGGGCAGCAGCTCCTACGAGCAGTACTTC,CSATGGSSSYEQYF
few,.,TRBV19,TRBJ2-5,TGTGCCAGTAGTATCCAGGTTCAGTATCAAGAGACCCAGTACTTC,CASSIQVQYQETQYF
many,.,TRBV6-2/TRBV6-3,TRBJ1-1,TGTGCCAGCAGCCGCGGGCTAACGGGCACTGAAGCTTTCTTT,CASSRGLTGTEAFF
few,.,TRBV6-5,TRBJ1-5,TGTGCCAGCAGCCTGGCAATAAGACAGCCCCAGCATTTT,CASSLAIRQPQHF
few,TRBD1,TRBV6-5,TRBJ2-6,TGTGCCAGCAGTTCCGAAATAGGCAGGGGGCTGCCTGGGGCCAACGTCCTGACTTTC,CASSSEIGRGLPGANVLTF
many,.,TRBV27,TRBJ2-1,TGTGCCAGCAGTTCTCGGGGGGACACCCCGGGGAATGAGCAGTTCTTC,CASSSRGDTPGNEQFF
many,.,TRBV7-9,TRBJ2-1,TGTGCCAGCAGCCCCATAATGGGCAATGAGCAGTTCTTC,CASSPIMGNEQFF
many,.,TRBV6-5,TRBJ1-6,TGTGCCAGCAGTTACTCGCCGACAGACGATAATTCACCCCTCCACTTT,CASSYSPTDDNSPLHF
few,TRBD2,TRBV7-6,TRBJ2-7,TGTGCCAGCAGCCCCCGTAGCGGGAGGGTCGACTTC,CASSPRSGRVDF
many,TRBD2,TRBV5-1,TRBJ2-3,TGCGCCAGCAGCTTGGCTCTAGCGGGAGGACGCACAGATACGCAGTATTTT,CASSLALAGGRTDTQYF
many,TRBD2,TRBV13,TRBJ2-1,TGTGCCAGCAGCTCACGAGTTACTAGCGGGAGATCGTATGAGCAGTTCTTC,CASSSRVTSGRSYEQFF
few,.,TRBV7-2,TRBJ1-5,TGTGCCAGCAGCTTAGCTGCGGACGGGAGGGTTCAGCCCCAGCATTTT,CASSLAADGRVQPQHF
.,.,TRBV19,TRBJ2-6,TGTGCCAGTAGTAACGTGATTTCCTCTGGGGCCAACGTCCTGACTTTC,CASSNVISSGANVLTF
few,.,TRBV21-1,TRBJ1-5,TGTGCCAGCAGCAAAAGAGGGATGAAAAGTTGCAATCAGCCCCAGCATTTT,CASSKRGMKSCNQPQHF
.,TRBD2,TRBV30,TRBJ2-2,TGTGCCTGGAGTGTGGGTAGCGGGAGTGCCGGGGAGCTGTTTTTT,CAWSVGSGSAGELFF
.,.,TRBV20-1,TRBJ2-5,TGCAGTGCTAGAGATATACGGGGGCAGGTGACCCAGTACTTC,CSARDIRGQVTQYF
many,.,TRBV29-1,TRBJ2-5,TGCAGCGTTGGGGAGGAGCGAAGGCAGTACTTC,CSVGEERRQYF
few,.,TRBV27,TRBJ1-1,TGTGCCAGCAGTTTATCAGGGGGTGAAGCTTTCTTT,CASSLSGGEAFF
few,TRBD2,TRBV10-3,TRBJ2-3,TGTGCCATCAGCCTTAGCGGGGCTAGCACAGATACGCAGTATTTT,CAISLSGASTDTQYF
few,.,TRBV19,TRBJ1-1,TGTGCCAGTAGTATAGTCCCCGGGACACCGATAGGGACGAACACTGAAGCTTTCTTT,CASSIVPGTPIGTNTEAFF
many,.,TRBV20-1,TRBJ1-6,TGCAGTGCTAGAGATATAACGAACTCCTATAATTCACCCCTCCACTTT,CSARDITNSYNSPLHF
.,TRBD2,TRBV28,TRBJ2-7,TGTGCCAGCAGTCTCAGACTAGCGGGAGCAAGAGAGCAGTACTTC,CASSLRLAGAREQYF
few,TRBD2,TRBV20-1,TRBJ2-1,TGCAGTGCTAGAGATCCGAGACTAGCGGGAGCAAAACCCCCCAATGAGCAGTTCTTC,CSARDPRLAGAKPPNEQFF
few,.,TRBV4-1,TRBJ2-1,TGCGCCAGCAGCTTCGGGATACACAATGAGCAGTTCTTC,CASSFGIHNEQFF
many,TRBD1,TRBV7-6,TRBJ1-5,TGTGCCAGCAGCTTAGTAGCGCGCACACAGGGGGACCAGCCCCAGCATTTT,CASSLVARTQGDQPQHF
many,TRBD2,TRBV4-1,TRBJ2-7,TGCGCCAGCAGCCAGAGCGGGACTAGAGGGCCCTCCGAGCAGTACTTC,CASSQSGTRGPSEQYF
.,.,TRBV19,TRBJ2-1,TGTGCCAGTAGTTTGAGTATGGGTTTCTACAATGAGCAGTTCTTC,CASSLSMGFYNEQFF
.,TRBD2,TRBV12-3/TRBV12-4,TRBJ2-1,TGTGCCAGCAGCTTACTAGCGGGGGCTTACAATGAGCAGTTCTTC,CASSLLAGAYNEQFF
.,TRBD1,TRBV29-1,TRBJ2-5,TGCAGCGTTCGGGACAGCCAAGAGACCCAGTACTTC,CSVRDSQETQYF
many,.,TRBV2,TRBJ2-5,TGTGCCAGCAGTGAAGCGTCTGGGGAAAGGGAGACCCAGTACTTC,CASSEASGERETQYF
.,.,TRBV20-1,TRBJ2-1,TGCAGTGCTGGTTACAATGAGCAGTTCTTC,CSAGYNEQFF
many,.,TRBV6-5,TRBJ1-4,TGTGCCAGCAGTTACGCGAGGGGTGGAAAACTGTTTTTT,CASSYARGGKLFF